This TCR beta chain is from a study of blood T cell repertoires in COVID-19. Study information: Collection of acute and convalescent COVID-19 samples took place in the United States, Italy and Spain. PBMCs, B-cell-depleted T cells, or T cells were the source of the cDNA or gDNA that made up the material.

From germline, CDR1 is SGDLS and CDR2 YYNGEE. The CDR3 runs to 16 residues. The V gene end was trimmed by 0 bases and the J gene end by 3 bases; junction bases not matched to a gene: 4. Assay: immunoSEQ multiplex PCR; the TCRdb copy retains only in-frame clones and omits some. The sample has 140,000 or so clones; 85% are singletons. The chain employs TRBV9 and TRBJ2-3, with TRBD2 matching 10 bases. The origin of this receptor is a man in his forties or fifties with acute or convalescent COVID-19. Sequencing input: peripheral blood. For the CDR3, the DNA is TGTGCCAGCAGCGTAGATGGACTAGCGGTTACAGATACGCAGTATTTT. Residues: CASSVDGLAVTDTQYF. The full variable domain, in which reference TRBV9 and TRBJ2-3 provide the parts outside the CDR3, is DSGVTQTPKHLITATGQRVTLRCSPRSGDLSVYWYQQSLDQGLQFLIQYYNGEERAKGNILERFSAQQFPDLHSELNLSSLELGDSALYFCASSVDGLAVTDTQYFGPGTRLTVL.